A single sample gave rise to the 8 T cell receptor beta chains below, sequenced in a study of T cell repertoires in aging, cancer and after chemotherapy. The template was genomic DNA from peripheral blood, not RNA. A mixed TRB-A/B primer pool amplified rearranged TRB by multiplex touch-down PCR. TCRdb ran MiXCR on the multiplex PCR reads and lists one entry per CDR3 protein. Of about 1,400 distinct CDR3 sequences listed, about 20% were seen once; the top ten hold approximately 20%. The sequenced sample consisted of blood. The receptors come from a human donor with a solid tumor.

By sample fraction, this clonotype is large. The CDR3 DNA follows: TGTGCCAGCAGGCCGGCACTAGCGGGGGCCCTGAACACCGGGGAGCTGTTTTTT. This translates into CASRPALAGALNTGELFF. This chain joins TRBV12-3 or TRBV12-4 and TRBJ2-2, with 11 bases identical to TRBD2. This CDR3 is 18 amino acids long. Trimming cost V 6 bases and J 1 base; bases outside gene matches: 10.

The chain carries TRBV25-1 and TRBJ2-5; possible D gene TRBD1, 6 bases. CDR1 is MGHDK, CDR2 SYGVNS, per germline. This CDR3 spans 13 amino acids. V gave up 2 bases and J gave up 4 bases, with 8 bases separating them. CDR3 loop: CASSEPGAETQYF. CDR3 sequence (DNA): TGTGCCAGCAGTGAACCAGGGGCAGAGACCCAGTACTTC.

J is TRBJ2-3 and V is TRBV29-1; D may be TRBD1 or TRBD2 (5 bases each). This CDR3 comprises 12 residues. Trimming took off 7 bases at V and 6 bases at J, with 14 bases between the two ends. The germline V gene has CDR1 SQVTM and CDR2 ANQGSEA. CDR3 in DNA: TGCAGCGCTGGGACGTTCGGGGATACGCAGTATTTT. Translating gives CSAGTFGDTQYF.

The chain has TRBV27 and TRBJ1-6, with D unresolved. This CDR3 contains 14 residues. Germline loops: CDR1 MNHEY, CDR2 SMNVEV (reference sequence). V lost 4 bases, J lost 5 bases, and 9 bases lay in between. The CDR3 protein is CASSSTVNNSPLHF. CDR3 DNA sequence: TGTGCCAGCAGTTCAACGGTTAATAATTCACCCCTCCACTTT.

This clonotype is labeled large. The chain carries TRBV6-5 and TRBJ2-3; D remains ambiguous. CDR1 is MNHEY, CDR2 SVGAGI, per germline. The V gene lost 7 bases and the J gene lost 6 bases, with 8 bases spanning the gap. This CDR3 is 11 amino acids long. CDR3 in amino acids: CASNDWDTQYF. CDR3 sequence (DNA): TGTGCCAGCAATGACTGGGATACGCAGTATTTT.

Sample share makes this clonotype large (0.1 to 1%). The V and J genes are TRBV19 and TRBJ2-1; possible D gene TRBD2, 5 bases. The CDR3 contains 14 residues. Deletions cut 7 bases from V and 1 base from J, with 11 bases between. Germline V CDR1 and CDR2: LNHDA, SQIVND (reference sequence). In nucleotides, the CDR3 is TGTGCCAGTACCCCGGGGTTTTCCTACAATGAGCAGTTCTTC. It specifies CASTPGFSYNEQFF.

This clonotype rates as medium-sized (0.01 to 0.1%). The chain has TRBV30 and TRBJ2-1; D unclear. The germline CDR1 and CDR2 sequences are GTSNPN and SVGIG (reference sequence). V lost 2 bases to trimming and J lost 3 bases, with 5 bases between them. CDR3 length: 12 amino acids. Here the CDR3 reads CAWSRFYNEQFF. CDR3 DNA sequence: TGTGCCTGGAGTAGATTCTACAATGAGCAGTTCTTC.

Note on this clonotype: The junction differs from germline at one of its ends, possibly a read error. This chain joins TRBV30 and TRBJ2-2; 10 positions match TRBD1. The germline V gene has CDR1 GTSNPN and CDR2 SVGIG (reference sequence). The CDR3 extends over 15 amino acids. CDR3 sequence: CAWRGQGWDTGQLYF. In nucleotides, the CDR3 is TGTGCCTGGAGGGGACAGGGGTGGGACACCGGGCAGCTCTACTTT.